This passage covers 27 T cell receptor beta chains from one sample sequenced in a study of CD8 T cells in ankylosing spondylitis. TCRdb processed the 5' RACE reads anew with MiXCR; each CDR3 protein has one entry. The data contain roughly 280,000 distinct CDR3 sequences, 20% of them singletons. The sample consisted of blood, either unsorted or a sorted T cell fraction (not recorded which). The receptors derive from a male donor with ankylosing spondylitis or in good health (not recorded which).

This chain joins TRBV5-1 and TRBJ2-3; no reliable D call. Trimming shortened V by 3 bases and J by 2 bases, and 13 bases separated the two germline ends. Germline V lookup: CDR1 SGHRS, CDR2 YFSETQ. This CDR3 has 15 residues. In nucleotides, the CDR3 is TGCGCCAGCAGCTCGTGGGCCTTCGACACAGATACGCAGTATTTT. It translates to CASSSWAFDTDTQYF.

The chain employs TRBV4-2 and TRBJ2-5, with D perhaps assigned TRBD1 or TRBD2 (5 bases each). V shed 4 bases and J shed 2 bases, with 20 bases lying between them. Per germline, CDR1 LGHNA and CDR2 YNFKEQ. This CDR3 contains 17 residues. CDR3 region: CASSPEGRGRPQETQYF. The CDR3 DNA is TGTGCCAGCAGCCCCGAGGGCCGGGGACGCCCACAAGAGACCCAGTACTTC.

This clonotype was seen more than once but under ten times. V and J are TRBV10-3 and TRBJ1-5; 8 bases match TRBD1. CDR3 length: 14 residues. Germline V gene data show CDR1 as ENHRY and CDR2 as SYGVKD. V dropped 4 bases and J dropped 3; count of bases not matched to a gene: 2. The CDR3 DNA sequence: TGTGCCATCAGTGGGACAGGGAACAATCAGCCCCAGCATTTT. Protein: CAISGTGNNQPQHF.

This clonotype was seen a few times. This sequence joins TRBV5-1 and TRBJ2-7; the D call may be TRBD1 or TRBD2 (5 bases each). Germline V gene sequence: CDR1 SGHRS, CDR2 YFSETQ. Between the trimmed V and J ends, which lost 1 base and 4 bases, there was a span of 12 bases. The CDR3 has 14 amino acids. The DNA of the CDR3 is TGCGCCAGCAGCTTGTTCCCAGGGAGATACGAGCAGTACGTC. It is translated as CASSLFPGRYEQYV.

In its sample, this clonotype was seen many times. This chain connects TRBV10-3 to TRBJ2-3; weak D call: TRBD1 (6 bases). Per germline, CDR1 ENHRY and CDR2 SYGVKD. The CDR3 totals 13 residues. V lost 4 bases to trimming and J lost 3 bases, with 8 bases between them. CDR3 bases: TGTGCCATCAGTGGGGGGCCTACAGATACGCAGTATTTT. This gives the protein CAISGGPTDTQYF.

The gene calls are TRBV5-1 and TRBJ2-1, with D maybe TRBD2 (6 bases). This CDR3 comprises 15 residues. Deletions cut 4 bases from V and 10 bases from J, with 21 bases between. Germline CDR1 and CDR2: SGHRS and YFSETQ. The CDR3 nucleotides are TGCGCCAGCAGCCCGGGACTTGGGTGGGTAGGGGAGCAGTTCTTC. This translates into CASSPGLGWVGEQFF.

This clonotype was seen a handful of times. The rearrangement joins TRBV2 to TRBJ2-7; D ambiguous. The germline CDR1 and CDR2 sequences are SNHLY and FYNNEI. Between the trimmed V and J ends, which lost 6 bases and 0 bases, there was a span of 15 bases. This CDR3 spans 15 amino acids. The CDR3 here is CASSGADESSYEQYV. The DNA for the CDR3 is TGTGCCAGCAGCGGTGCGGACGAGAGCTCCTACGAGCAGTACGTC.

The chain has TRBV20-1 and TRBJ2-7; 12 nucleotides agree with TRBD2. The CDR3 covers 15 residues. In germline, CDR1 is DFQATT, CDR2 SNEGSKA (reference sequence). V was pared by 0 bases and J by 9 bases, with 9 bases of the junction left unmatched. DNA for the CDR3: TGCAGTGCTAGAGATCCTGCTAGCGGGAGGGCCACGCAGTACGTC. Protein sequence: CSARDPASGRATQYV.

V and J are TRBV12-3 or TRBV12-4 and TRBJ2-3; D call uncertain. Trimming stripped 6 bases from V and 0 bases from J, with 13 bases between. The length of the CDR3 is 15 residues. The DNA for the CDR3 is TGTGCCAGCAGATCCGATGGGTCTAGCACAGATACGCAGTATTTT. It encodes CASRSDGSSTDTQYF.

This sequence joins TRBV6-2 or TRBV6-3 and TRBJ1-5; tentative D call: TRBD1 (5 bases). In germline, CDR1 is MNHEY, CDR2 SVGEGT. V lost 5 bases and J 6 bases, leaving 11 bases between the germline ends. The CDR3 contains 13 residues. CDR3 region: CASSKQGFQPQHF. Written as DNA, the CDR3 is TGTGCCAGCAGTAAGCAGGGTTTTCAGCCCCAGCATTTT.

This clonotype was seen many times. V usage is TRBV9 and J usage is TRBJ2-1, with D maybe TRBD2 (6 bases). This CDR3 contains 15 residues. Germline CDR1 is SGDLS and CDR2 is YYNGEE. Between the trimmed V and J ends, which lost 0 bases and 6 bases, there was a span of 13 bases. CDR3 nucleotide sequence: TGTGCCAGCAGCGTAGAACCTAGCGAGAGCAATGAGCAGTTCTTC. Its protein product is CASSVEPSESNEQFF.

This clonotype has just a few counts. V usage is TRBV4-1 and J usage is TRBJ2-3; no firm D call. V was cut by 0 bases and J by 4 bases, with 11 bases left in between. The CDR3 is 15 residues long. The germline V gene has CDR1 MGHRA and CDR2 YSYEKL. The CDR3 loop reads CASSQDQLSPDTQYF. As DNA, the CDR3 is TGCGCCAGCAGCCAAGATCAACTATCACCAGATACGCAGTATTTT.

This sequence joins TRBV24-1 and TRBJ2-2; either TRBD1 or TRBD2 may supply D (5 bases each). Trimming shortened V by 4 bases and J by 1 base, and 9 bases separated the two germline ends. The CDR3 length is 15 residues. Germline loops: CDR1 KGHDR, CDR2 SFDVKD. In DNA, the CDR3 is TGTGCCACCAGTGACCTGGGACGGAACACCGGGGAGCTGTTTTTT. It yields the protein CATSDLGRNTGELFF.

The chain is built from TRBV6-1 and TRBJ1-6, with D unresolved. Germline CDR1 and CDR2: MNHNS and SASEGT. Between the trimmed V and J ends, which lost 7 bases and 6 bases, there was a span of 13 bases. The CDR3 loop spans 14 amino acids. The CDR3 nucleotides read TGTGCCAGCACCCTTCGGGGTACTAATTCACCCCTCCACTTT. Translating gives CASTLRGTNSPLHF.

This clonotype turned up a few times. This chain connects TRBV5-1 to TRBJ1-4; no definite D call. V shed 4 bases and J shed 7 bases, with 14 bases lying between them. The CDR3 loop spans 14 amino acids. The germline V gene has CDR1 SGHRS and CDR2 YFSETQ. In DNA form, the CDR3 reads TGCGCCAGCAGCCACGGAAGGGAAGGTGAAAAACTGTTTTTT. Translation: CASSHGREGEKLFF.

This clonotype was recorded at least ten times. V usage is TRBV20-1 and J usage is TRBJ2-1; D call uncertain. V lost 3 bases to trimming and J lost 4 bases, with 1 base between them. The length of the CDR3 is 10 residues. Per the germline V gene, CDR1 is DFQATT and CDR2 is SNEGSKA (reference sequence). The CDR3 coding sequence is TGCAGTGCTAGTTACAATGAGCAGTTCTTC. Translation gives CSASYNEQFF.

V is TRBV20-1 and J is TRBJ2-3; D tentatively reads TRBD1 or TRBD2 (5 bases each). Trimming removed 4 bases at V and 2 bases at J, with 16 bases between. Germline-derived CDR1 and CDR2 are DFQATT and SNEGSKA (reference sequence). The CDR3 spans 15 residues. CDR3 sequence reads: CSAIDPSGHTDTQYF. The CDR3 DNA is TGCAGTGCTATCGACCCTTCGGGGCACACAGATACGCAGTATTTT.

The rearrangement links TRBV4-1 to TRBJ2-1; 7 nucleotides match TRBD2. There are 13 residues in the CDR3. The junction had 5 bases not matched to a gene; V was cut back by 5 bases and J by 7 bases. CDR1 MGHRA and CDR2 YSYEKL come from the germline V gene. The CDR3 DNA is TGCGCCAGCAGCACCACTAGCGTGAATGAGCAGTTCTTC. Translating it yields CASSTTSVNEQFF.

The rearrangement links TRBV6-2 or TRBV6-3 to TRBJ2-7, with a weak D call TRBD2 (6 bases). Between the trimmed V and J ends, which lost 4 bases and 6 bases, there was a span of 10 bases. In germline, CDR1 is MNHEY, CDR2 SVGEGT. This CDR3 is built from 12 residues. In DNA form, the CDR3 reads TGTGCCAGCAGTTCCAGCGGGTTCGAGCAGTACGTC. Its translation: CASSSSGFEQYV.

This rearrangement joins TRBV7-9 to TRBJ2-1, with D tentatively TRBD2 (6 bases). The length of the CDR3 is 16 residues. The V gene's germline CDR1 is SEHNR and CDR2 FQNEAQ (reference sequence). V lost 5 bases, J lost 0 bases, and 14 bases lay in between. DNA of the CDR3: TGTGCCAGCAGCCCGGGGGTTATAAACTCCTACAATGAGCAGTTCTTC. The encoded protein is CASSPGVINSYNEQFF.

The rearrangement links TRBV7-9 to TRBJ2-5, with 10 bases identical to TRBD2. Germline CDR1 reads SEHNR; CDR2 reads FQNEAQ (reference sequence). V was clipped by 5 bases and J by 3 bases; unmatched bases: 9. The CDR3 loop spans 16 amino acids. The CDR3 DNA follows: TGTGCCAGCAGCCGTGCCCTAGCGGGGGCGAAAGAGACCCAGTACTTC. Residues: CASSRALAGAKETQYF.

The chain is built from TRBV5-1 and TRBJ1-2, with 7 nucleotides matching TRBD1. Germline V gene sequence: CDR1 SGHRS, CDR2 YFSETQ. The CDR3 consists of 13 residues. V gave up 0 bases and J gave up 8 bases; unmatched junction bases: 4. CDR3 nucleotides: TGCGCCAGCAGCTTGGAGGCAGGGGGAGGCTACACCTTC. Translation gives CASSLEAGGGYTF.

This clonotype has only a few counts. The chain carries TRBV4-1 and TRBJ2-3; 8 positions agree with TRBD2. CDR3 size: 16 residues. Germline V CDR1 and CDR2: MGHRA, YSYEKL. V shed 0 bases and J 3 bases; nucleotides not matched to a gene: 5. CDR3 residues: CASSQDGSGETDTQYF. CDR3 bases: TGCGCCAGCAGCCAAGACGGTAGCGGGGAAACAGATACGCAGTATTTT.

The CDR3 sequence: CASSYSAGEHYNEQFF. CDR3 DNA sequence: TGTGCCAGCAGTTACTCGGCGGGAGAGCATTACAATGAGCAGTTCTTC. This chain joins TRBV6-2 or TRBV6-3 and TRBJ2-1, with TRBD2 matching over 7 bases. With V trimmed by 0 bases and J by 4 bases, 6 bases remained unmatched. Per the germline V gene, CDR1 is MNHEY and CDR2 is SVGEGT. This CDR3 is built from 16 residues.

DNA for the CDR3: TGTGCCAGCAGCTTAGTCCCCCGACAGGGCTACGAGCAGTACGTC. This sequence encodes CASSLVPRQGYEQYV. The chain has TRBV11-2 and TRBJ2-7; 7 bases fit TRBD1. From germline, CDR1 is SGHAT and CDR2 FQNNGV. J gave up 3 bases and V 1 base, and 6 bases lay outside the gene matches. The CDR3 spans 15 residues.

This clonotype was detected a few times. The gene calls are TRBV5-1 and TRBJ2-3, with 11 nucleotides matching TRBD2. Germline loops: CDR1 SGHRS, CDR2 YFSETQ. This CDR3 contains 14 residues. The V segment lost 6 bases and the J segment 5 bases; nucleotides outside the gene matches: 5. Here the CDR3 reads CASTELAGVDTQYF. DNA of the CDR3: TGCGCCAGCACCGAACTAGCGGGAGTAGATACGCAGTATTTT.

This clonotype was counted ten times or more. The chain couples TRBV3-1 to TRBJ2-1; 9 nucleotides align to TRBD1. This CDR3 is 17 amino acids long. V trimming: 0 bases; J trimming: 2 bases; junction bases outside the gene matches: 5. Germline V gene lookup returns CDR1 LGHDT and CDR2 YNNKEL (reference sequence). The CDR3 is CASSQDPGTGTYNEQFF. The CDR3 DNA reads as TGTGCCAGCAGCCAAGATCCCGGGACAGGGACCTACAATGAGCAGTTCTTC.